This TCR beta chain was recorded in a study of blood T cell repertoires in COVID-19. From germline, CDR1 is LNHDA and CDR2 SQIVND (reference sequence). The V segment lost 4 bases and the J segment 9 bases; nucleotides outside the gene matches: 12. The CDR3 sequence is 17 residues long. Measured with immunoSEQ multiplex PCR; TCRdb has only the in-frame clones, and not every one. This sample has some 220,000 clones, with over 80% found just once. The rearrangement joins TRBV19 to TRBJ1-6; 10 bases fit TRBD1. The sequencing input was peripheral blood. This receptor was obtained from a human donor in a cohort sampled during active COVID-19. The CDR3 bases are TGTGCCAGTAGTACAACTCCCCGACAGGGGGCGCGTTCACCCCTCCACTTT. Protein: CASSTTPRQGARSPLHF.